Reported below is one TCR beta chain. Its cognate antigen is unknown. 60 Vbeta and 13 Jbeta primers were used in PCR. Data came from immunoSEQ multiplex PCR; TCRdb stores just in-frame clones and leaves some out. This table has approximately 210,000 clones, about three quarters appearing once. The data are from a study of cytomegalovirus exposure and HLA in healthy donors. Germline V gives CDR1 SQVTM, CDR2 ANQGSEA. Trimming left V 3 bases short and J 0 bases short, with 9 bases between. This CDR3 comprises 14 residues. Study conclusions and caveats: The majority of TCR sequences were rare, yet some public TCRs appeared in many donors.

Sequencing was performed on PBMCs. The sequence derives from a woman in her thirties in good health and CMV-seropositive. The V and J genes are TRBV29-1 and TRBJ2-1; no firm D call. The CDR3 loop is CSVDASSSYNEQFF. The CDR3, as DNA: TGCAGCGTTGATGCGTCGAGCTCCTACAATGAGCAGTTCTTC.